These 24 T cell receptor beta chains originate from one sample sequenced in a study of T cells after yellow fever vaccination. TCRdb re-called the 5' RACE reads with MiXCR, one entry per CDR3 protein. The table shows a few hundred thousand distinct CDR3 sequences, with 4% occurring only once. The sample consisted of PBMCs, taken 5 days after the yellow fever booster vaccination. These receptors were collected from a man between 18 and 35 years old who received the YFV17D yellow fever vaccine.

V usage is TRBV6-6 and J usage is TRBJ1-1; D not certain. Germline values: CDR1 MNHNY, CDR2 SVGAGI (reference sequence). CDR3 length equals 14 residues. V was pared by 8 bases and J by 3 bases, with 16 bases between. In nucleotides, the CDR3 is TGTGCCAGCTGGAACTGGGGTGGGTACACTGAAGCTTTCTTT. Translated: CASWNWGGYTEAFF.

This clonotype was seen a few times. The chain couples TRBV20-1 to TRBJ1-2; D is unclear. Trimming removed 1 base from V and 2 bases from J, with 11 bases in between. The germline V gene has CDR1 DFQATT and CDR2 SNEGSKA (reference sequence). This CDR3 has 14 amino acids. The CDR3 sequence is CSARARGSNYGYTF. CDR3 sequence (DNA): TGCAGTGCTAGAGCCCGGGGATCCAACTATGGCTACACCTTC.

This clonotype occurred a few times. Here the CDR3 DNA reads TGTGCCATCAGTTCCCCGGGCCGGGGCTCCGTTAATTCACCCCTCCACTTT. It yields the protein CAISSPGRGSVNSPLHF. The V and J genes are TRBV10-3 and TRBJ1-6; the D gene is possibly TRBD1 (5 bases). There are 17 residues in the CDR3. The V end lost 5 bases, the J end lost 6 bases, and 20 bases lay between the germline ends. The germline V gene encodes CDR1 ENHRY and CDR2 SYGVKD.

With regard to this clonotype: The junction departs from the called germline gene at one end, perhaps through a read error. The chain recombines TRBV5-1 with TRBJ2-3; unclear D gene. The length of the CDR3 is 14 residues. Germline-derived CDR1 and CDR2 are SGHRS and YFSETQ. CDR3 loop: CSSSLVQSTDTQYF. The CDR3 region has the DNA TGCTCCAGCAGCTTGGTGCAGAGCACAGATACGCAGTATTTT.

This clonotype was picked up a small number of times. The rearrangement joins TRBV20-1 to TRBJ2-3; the match to TRBD2 covers 11 bases. Germline V gives CDR1 DFQATT, CDR2 SNEGSKA (reference sequence). The CDR3 totals 17 residues. Trimming removed 4 bases from V and 1 base from J; junction bases left unmatched: 10. The CDR3 is CSATTGTSGSRTDTQYF. The CDR3 coding sequence is TGCAGTGCTACGACCGGGACTAGCGGTTCCCGCACAGATACGCAGTATTTT.

This clonotype has a handful of counts. V and J are TRBV6-5 and TRBJ2-2, with 10 bases fitting TRBD1. Looked up from germline, CDR1 is MNHEY and CDR2 is SVGAGI. The CDR3 is made up of 15 amino acids. Losses at the gene ends were 6 bases for V and 4 bases for J; bases not matched to a gene: 5. This CDR3 reads CASRTGTGVTGELFF. For the CDR3, the DNA is TGTGCCAGCAGAACCGGGACAGGGGTCACCGGGGAGCTGTTTTTT.

In this sample, this clonotype turned up a few times. This chain joins TRBV10-2 and TRBJ2-5; no definite D call. This CDR3 contains 11 residues. Germline V gene lookup returns CDR1 WSHSY and CDR2 SAAADI. Deletions cut 8 bases from V and 7 bases from J, with 11 bases between. CDR3 bases: TGCGCCAGCGGCCGAGCTGGGACCCAGTACTTC. As protein: CASGRAGTQYF.

This clonotype occurred many times. The chain carries TRBV7-2 and TRBJ1-5; D might be TRBD1 (5 bases). The CDR3 extends over 15 amino acids. Germline assignment: CDR1 SGHTA and CDR2 FQGNSA. The V and J ends lost 4 bases and 3 bases respectively, with 13 bases between them. The CDR3 DNA follows: TGTGCCAGCAGCTCCCAGGTGGGGGACAATCAGCCCCAGCATTTT. Encoded protein: CASSSQVGDNQPQHF.

There are a few counts of this clonotype. This rearrangement joins TRBV20-1 to TRBJ2-1; 11 nucleotides align to TRBD2. This CDR3 is built from 17 residues. V lost 2 bases, J lost 4 bases, and 10 bases stayed unmatched. Germline-derived CDR1 and CDR2 are DFQATT and SNEGSKA (reference sequence). The CDR3 here is CSARQRVAGGRYNEQFF. Written as DNA, the CDR3 is TGCAGTGCTAGACAAAGAGTAGCGGGGGGGCGGTACAATGAGCAGTTCTTC.

This clonotype was seen ten or more times. The chain has TRBV20-1 and TRBJ1-6; D possibly corresponds to TRBD1 (6 bases). Germline V gene sequence: CDR1 DFQATT, CDR2 SNEGSKA (reference sequence). The CDR3 sequence is 12 residues long. Trimming removed 2 bases at V and 7 bases at J, with 6 bases between. In DNA, the CDR3 is TGCAGTGCTAGAAGGGGGAATTCACCCCTCCACTTT. This encodes CSARRGNSPLHF.

CDR3 nucleotides: TGCGCCAGCAGCTTCTCAGGGGACGGCACAGATACGCAGTATTTT. Translated: CASSFSGDGTDTQYF. The genes are TRBV5-1 and TRBJ2-3; weak D call: TRBD1 (6 bases). This CDR3 is built from 15 residues. The germline CDR1 and CDR2 sequences are SGHRS and YFSETQ. Trimming removed 2 bases at V and 1 base at J, with 11 bases between.

This clonotype has only a few counts. The chain uses TRBV28 and TRBJ1-6, with 8 bases aligning to TRBD1. The V and J ends lost 6 bases and 8 bases, in that order; junction bases with no gene match: 6. The germline CDR1 and CDR2 sequences are MDHEN and SYDVKM. There are 14 residues in the CDR3. The CDR3 protein is CASRVTGVYSPLHF. CDR3 bases: TGTGCCAGCAGAGTGACAGGGGTCTATTCACCCCTCCACTTT.

This clonotype was seen repeatedly, ten times or more. The CDR3 protein is CASSEPTTDTQYF. The CDR3 region has the DNA TGCGCCAGCAGCGAACCCACCACAGATACGCAGTATTTT. This chain links TRBV5-1 with TRBJ2-3, with D unclear. Germline loops: CDR1 SGHRS, CDR2 YFSETQ. V was shortened by 4 bases and J by 2 bases, with 8 bases between the two germline ends. The CDR3 extends over 13 amino acids.

The chain is built from TRBV5-1 and TRBJ2-1; a weak D match, TRBD2 (5 bases). Trimming cost V 1 base and J 5 bases, with 7 bases left between them. Germline V CDR1 and CDR2: SGHRS, YFSETQ. The CDR3 spans 13 residues. CDR3 sequence reads: CASSLPGNNEQFF. In DNA form, the CDR3 reads TGCGCCAGCAGCTTGCCGGGAAACAATGAGCAGTTCTTC.

This sequence joins TRBV11-2 and TRBJ2-1; no definite D call. With 1 base removed from V and 6 bases from J, the gap between germline ends came to 19 bases. Germline loops: CDR1 SGHAT, CDR2 FQNNGV. The CDR3 runs 17 residues. The CDR3, as DNA: TGTGCCAGCAGCTTAGGCCGGAGCGCCCCCGCTTCCAATGAGCAGTTCTTC. The encoded protein is CASSLGRSAPASNEQFF.

This clonotype was detected only a few times. V is TRBV12-3 or TRBV12-4 and J is TRBJ2-1, with D tentatively TRBD1 or TRBD2 (5 bases each). This CDR3 is 14 amino acids long. Trimming took 5 bases from V and 6 from J, leaving 14 bases between them. The CDR3 loop reads CASSRMGVLNEQFF. CDR3 nucleotides: TGTGCCAGCAGTCGGATGGGGGTCCTCAATGAGCAGTTCTTC.

This clonotype was seen a handful of times. The chain couples TRBV12-3 or TRBV12-4 to TRBJ2-1; D is ambiguous. The CDR3 loop spans 14 amino acids. V lost 6 bases and J 8 bases, leaving 17 bases between the germline ends. As DNA, the CDR3 is TGTGCCAGCAGCCGACAAGGTCCCTGGGATGAGCAGTTCTTC. Protein: CASSRQGPWDEQFF.

This clonotype has at least ten counts. For the CDR3, the DNA is TGTGCCAGCAGCCGCGGGGACAGCTCCTACGAGCAGTACGTC. Its protein product is CASSRGDSSYEQYV. The V and J genes are TRBV7-9 and TRBJ2-7, with D possibly TRBD1 on 7 matching bases. The CDR3 has 14 residues. Looked up from germline, CDR1 is SEHNR and CDR2 is FQNEAQ (reference sequence). V lost 5 bases and J 0 bases, leaving 11 bases between the germline ends.

This clonotype was observed a handful of times. The chain employs TRBV24-1 and TRBJ1-1; 9 bases fit TRBD1. J lost 3 bases, V lost 12 bases, and 10 bases had no gene match. The CDR3 contains 14 residues. Germline V gives CDR1 KGHDR, CDR2 SFDVKD. The CDR3 DNA sequence: TGTGCCGCCTTAGACCGGGACAGGGACACTGAAGCTTTCTTT. Translating it yields CAALDRDRDTEAFF.

This clonotype was recorded at least ten times. The rearrangement uses TRBV7-2 and TRBJ2-7; TRBD1 agrees at 8 bases. The ends lost 6 bases at V and 2 bases at J; junction bases unmatched: 9. From germline, CDR1 is SGHTA and CDR2 FQGNSA. The CDR3 extends over 15 amino acids. This CDR3 reads CASRHRDRSTYEQYF. The CDR3 region has the DNA TGTGCCAGCAGGCACCGGGACAGGTCGACCTACGAGCAGTACTTC.

In its sample, this clonotype was seen many times. In DNA, the CDR3 is TGCGCCAGCAGCCCCGGGACAGGGTCCGAGCCCCAGCATTTT. Translation gives CASSPGTGSEPQHF. V and J are TRBV5-1 and TRBJ1-5; 9 bases map to TRBD1. V gave up 4 bases and J gave up 8 bases; unmatched junction bases: 7. Germline V CDR1 and CDR2: SGHRS, YFSETQ. CDR3 length: 14 amino acids.

This clonotype was counted between two and nine times. CDR3: CASSMRGETQYF. In DNA form, the CDR3 reads TGTGCCAGTAGTATGCGGGGAGAGACCCAGTACTTC. The V call is TRBV19, the J call TRBJ2-5; D may be TRBD2 (6 bases). Germline V CDR1 and CDR2: LNHDA, SQIVND (reference sequence). The length of the CDR3 is 12 residues. The V end was cut by 3 bases, the J end by 4 bases, with 6 bases between.

This clonotype was detected a few times. The rearrangement links TRBV12-3 or TRBV12-4 to TRBJ2-1, with 8 nucleotides matching TRBD2. The CDR3 runs to 13 residues. The V gene end was trimmed by 8 bases and the J gene end by 9 bases; junction bases not matched to a gene: 9. CDR3 nucleotide sequence: TGTGCCAGCGGGCTTGCGGGGGGCGGTGAGCAGTTCTTC. It is translated as CASGLAGGGEQFF.

On this clonotype: A much bigger clone sits one base away, suggesting this may be a read error. This chain joins TRBV6-2 or TRBV6-3 and TRBJ1-2; possible D gene TRBD1, 5 bases. V lost 2 bases and J lost 3, with 13 bases in between. The CDR3 contains 15 residues. CDR1 MNHEY and CDR2 SVGEGT come from the germline V gene. CDR3 DNA sequence: TGTGCCAGCAGTTACGGCAGGGCTACTTACTATGGCTACACCTTC. Translated: CASSYGRATYYGYTF.